One T cell receptor (beta chain) is described in this entry. Making the TCR beta cDNA relied on 5'RACE template switching with UMIs. After re-calling the 5' RACE reads, TCRdb lists one entry per CDR3 protein, DNA absent. This sample's table has more than 400,000 distinct CDR3 sequences. This specimen comes from a study of T cells expressing NK-cell markers. Looking at the study overall: Seropositivity for HCMV was found in seven of the eight sequenced donors, with one seronegative.

The sequence was collected from a woman aged 18-69 years in good health. Sequencing was done on a sample of blood T cells: a sorted CD56 or NKG2C T cell subset, CD4+ or CD8+ T cells, or bulk PBMC T cells (not recorded which).

The CDR3 sequence: CASSRQQGWETQYF. V and J are TRBV6-1 and TRBJ2-5; checking the TCRdb D call of TRBD1 is not possible without DNA. The germline CDR1 and CDR2 sequences are MNHNS and SASEGT. This CDR3 has 14 amino acids.